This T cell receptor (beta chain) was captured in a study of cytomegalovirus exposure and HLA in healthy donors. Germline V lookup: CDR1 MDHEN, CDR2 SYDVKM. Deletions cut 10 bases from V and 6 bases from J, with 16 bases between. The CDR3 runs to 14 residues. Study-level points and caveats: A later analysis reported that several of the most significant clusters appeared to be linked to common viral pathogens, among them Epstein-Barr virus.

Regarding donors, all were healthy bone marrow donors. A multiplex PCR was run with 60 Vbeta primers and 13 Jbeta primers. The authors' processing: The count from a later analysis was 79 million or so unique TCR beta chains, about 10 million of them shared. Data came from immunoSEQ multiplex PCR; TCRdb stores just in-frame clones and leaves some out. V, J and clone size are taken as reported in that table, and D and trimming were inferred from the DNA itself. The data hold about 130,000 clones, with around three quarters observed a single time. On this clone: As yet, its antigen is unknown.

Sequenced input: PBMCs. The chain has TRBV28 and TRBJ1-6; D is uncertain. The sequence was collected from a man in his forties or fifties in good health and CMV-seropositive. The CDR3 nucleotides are TGTGCCACCGCCGCCCGGGTTATTAATTCACCCCTCCACTTT. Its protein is CATAARVINSPLHF.